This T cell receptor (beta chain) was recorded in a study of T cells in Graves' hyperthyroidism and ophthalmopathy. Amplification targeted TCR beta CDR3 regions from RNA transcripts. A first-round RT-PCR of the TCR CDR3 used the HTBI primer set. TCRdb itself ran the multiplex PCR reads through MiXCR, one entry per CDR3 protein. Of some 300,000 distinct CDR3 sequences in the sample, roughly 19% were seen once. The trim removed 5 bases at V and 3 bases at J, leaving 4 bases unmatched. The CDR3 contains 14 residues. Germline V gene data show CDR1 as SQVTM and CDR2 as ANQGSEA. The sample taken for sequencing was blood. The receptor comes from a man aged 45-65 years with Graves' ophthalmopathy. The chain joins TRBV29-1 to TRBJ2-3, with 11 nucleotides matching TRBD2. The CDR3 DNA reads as TGCAGCGTTTTTGCTAGCGGGGGGACAGATACGCAGTATTTT. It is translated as CSVFASGGTDTQYF.